This entry lists 12 T cell receptor beta chains sequenced from one sample in a study of blood T cell repertoires in COVID-19. TCRdb's copy holds only in-frame clones and misses some; the assay was immunoSEQ multiplex PCR. This table holds 250,000 to 350,000 clones, about 86% found once. The sequenced sample was peripheral blood. The receptor set was obtained from a woman aged 45-60 years with acute or convalescent COVID-19.

The V gene is TRBV5-1, the J gene TRBJ2-2; no reliable D call. From germline, CDR1 is SGHRS and CDR2 YFSETQ. V shed 0 bases and J shed 0 bases, with 6 bases lying between them. The CDR3 totals 15 residues. The CDR3 bases are TGCGCCAGCAGCTTGGCCACACCGAACACCGGGGAGCTGTTTTTT. Residues: CASSLATPNTGELFF. The variable domain in full, completed from reference TRBV5-1 and TRBJ2-2, reads KAGVTQTPRYLIKTRGQQVTLSCSPISGHRSVSWYQQTPGQGLQFLFEYFSETQRNKGNFPGRFSGRQFSNSRSEMNVSTLELGDSALYLCASSLATPNTGELFFGEGSRLTVL.

The chain has TRBV19 and TRBJ2-1; TRBD2 matches at 8 bases. The CDR3 length is 16 residues. Germline V CDR1 and CDR2: LNHDA, SQIVND (reference sequence). The V segment lost 8 bases and the J segment 1 base; nucleotides outside the gene matches: 10. CDR3 nucleotides: TGTGCCAGTGGACCCGGGGGGGGCCAATCCTACAATGAGCAGTTCTTC. As protein: CASGPGGGQSYNEQFF.

CDR3 in amino acids: CASGNPGLFEYEQYF. DNA for the CDR3: TGTGCTAGTGGCAACCCAGGACTTTTCGAATACGAGCAGTACTTC. The chain couples TRBV12-5 to TRBJ2-7; D might be TRBD2 (5 bases). The V end lost 6 bases, the J end lost 4 bases, and 19 bases lay between the germline ends. The CDR3 covers 15 residues. CDR1 is LGHNT and CDR2 is FRNRAP in the germline V gene.

The chain recombines TRBV7-3 with TRBJ2-3; 14 bases agree with TRBD2. Germline V lookup: CDR1 SGHTA, CDR2 FQGTGA. The junction had 3 bases not matched to a gene; V was cut back by 6 bases and J by 4 bases. This CDR3 is 15 amino acids long. The CDR3 nucleotides are TGTGCCAGCAGGGGGACTAGCGGGAGCGCAGATACGCAGTATTTT. This encodes CASRGTSGSADTQYF.

V is TRBV30 and J is TRBJ2-3; 9 bases are a match to TRBD2. In germline, CDR1 is GTSNPN, CDR2 SVGIG (reference sequence). V was pared by 1 base and J by 6 bases, with 8 bases of the junction left unmatched. The CDR3 is 15 residues long. This chain's CDR3 is CAWSGSGSSLDTQYF. CDR3 DNA sequence: TGTGCCTGGAGTGGTAGCGGGAGTTCCCTTGATACGCAGTATTTT.

This sequence joins TRBV29-1 and TRBJ2-7; TRBD2 might be the D (5 bases). Germline-derived CDR1 and CDR2 are SQVTM and ANQGSEA. V gave up 6 bases and J gave up 6 bases, with 15 bases separating them. The CDR3 contains 12 residues. The CDR3 is CSVFALGAEQYF. The CDR3 region has the DNA TGCAGCGTGTTCGCTTTGGGAGCCGAGCAGTACTTC.

The chain joins TRBV7-2 to TRBJ2-2, with TRBD2 matching over 11 bases. Germline values: CDR1 SGHTA, CDR2 FQGNSA. The CDR3 contains 17 residues. V dropped 6 bases and J dropped 2; count of bases not matched to a gene: 8. The CDR3 nucleotides read TGTGCCAGCAGTCCCTCTAGCGGGGGGACAAACACCGGGGAGCTGTTTTTT. Translation: CASSPSSGGTNTGELFF.

The V gene is TRBV2, the J gene TRBJ2-3, with 9 bases fitting TRBD1. J gave up 2 bases and V 8 bases, and 5 bases lay outside the gene matches. Per germline, CDR1 SNHLY and CDR2 FYNNEI. There are 14 residues in the CDR3. The CDR3 loop reads CASPGTGTTDTQYF. CDR3 DNA sequence: TGTGCCAGCCCTGGGACAGGGACCACAGATACGCAGTATTTT.

The chain employs TRBV6-5 and TRBJ1-3, with D unresolved. There are 14 residues in the CDR3. V lost 3 bases, J lost 5 bases, and 11 bases lay in between. From germline, CDR1 is MNHEY and CDR2 SVGAGI. This CDR3 is CASSYREMRNTIYF. The CDR3 nucleotides read TGTGCCAGCAGTTATCGGGAGATGAGAAACACCATATATTTT.

The V gene is TRBV15, the J gene TRBJ1-5; 7 positions match TRBD1. The germline gives CDR1 LNHNV, CDR2 YYDKDF (reference sequence). V lost 6 bases, J lost 6 bases, and 11 bases stayed unmatched. This CDR3 has 15 residues. As DNA, the CDR3 is TGTGCCACCAGGGTCGGGGAAAGGGGGCTTCAGCCCCAGCATTTT. Amino acids: CATRVGERGLQPQHF.

This chain links TRBV7-9 with TRBJ2-5, with D unresolved. CDR3 length: 13 residues. Germline V gene lookup returns CDR1 SEHNR and CDR2 FQNEAQ (reference sequence). Trimming cost V 3 bases and J 5 bases, with 10 bases left between them. This CDR3 reads CASSFPARETQYF. CDR3 nucleotides: TGTGCCAGCAGCTTCCCAGCCAGGGAGACCCAGTACTTC.

This clone was recorded a few times. V gene TRBV5-1 combines with J gene TRBJ2-1; TRBD2 aligns across 9 bases. With V trimmed by 1 base and J by 5 bases, 4 bases remained unmatched. The CDR3 length is 15 residues. Germline V lookup: CDR1 SGHRS, CDR2 YFSETQ. CDR3 nucleotides: TGCGCCAGCAGCTTGTGGGCGGGGGGGCACAATGAGCAGTTCTTC. It is translated as CASSLWAGGHNEQFF. The full variable domain, its missing parts supplied by reference TRBV5-1 and TRBJ2-1, is KAGVTQTPRYLIKTRGQQVTLSCSPISGHRSVSWYQQTPGQGLQFLFEYFSETQRNKGNFPGRFSGRQFSNSRSEMNVSTLELGDSALYLCASSLWAGGHNEQFFGPGTRLTVL.